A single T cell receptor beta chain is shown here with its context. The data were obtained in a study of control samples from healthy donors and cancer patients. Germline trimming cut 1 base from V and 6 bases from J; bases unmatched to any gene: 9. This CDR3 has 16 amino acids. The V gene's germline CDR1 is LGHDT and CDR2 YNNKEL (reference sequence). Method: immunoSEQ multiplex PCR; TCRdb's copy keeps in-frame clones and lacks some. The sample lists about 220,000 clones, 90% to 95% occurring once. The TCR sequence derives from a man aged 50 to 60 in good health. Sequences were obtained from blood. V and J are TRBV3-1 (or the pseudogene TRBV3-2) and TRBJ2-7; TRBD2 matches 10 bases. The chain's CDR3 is CASSQARASGGSEQYF. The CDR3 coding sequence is TGTGCCAGCAGCCAAGCAAGAGCTAGCGGGGGATCCGAGCAGTACTTC.